One and the same sample provided the 29 T cell receptor beta chains below, sequenced in a study of cytomegalovirus exposure and HLA in healthy donors (dated by TCRdb to 2017 to 2019). Library prep was done by the immunoSEQ multiplex PCR assay. For the multiplex PCR, a mixture combining 60 forward primers for TCR Vbeta segments and 13 reverse primers for TCR Jbeta segments was used. This is the immuneACCESS table as TCRdb keeps it, with only in-frame sequences that have V and J called. A part of the clones is gone; compared with another copy, unresolved V genes explain less than half, and the rest is unexplained. The sample has over 150,000 clones on record, roughly four fifths of them singletons. Over 1.1% of the sample lies in the top ten. The sequenced sample was PBMCs. The receptors come from a man younger than 35 in good health and CMV-seronegative.

In its sample, this clone was seen a few times. This chain uses TRBV5-6 with TRBJ2-7; a possible D gene is TRBD2 (5 bases). CDR1 is SGHDT, CDR2 YYEEEE, per germline. The CDR3 is 13 residues long. V was pared by 3 bases and J by 3 bases, with 10 bases between. The CDR3 protein is CASSSGSHYEQYF. The CDR3 DNA sequence: TGTGCCAGCAGCTCGGGGTCCCACTACGAGCAGTACTTC.

The chain combines TRBV6-1 with TRBJ2-5; D not certain. The DNA end lines up better with TRBJ2-7; the J call may be wrong. Germline loops: CDR1 MNHNS, CDR2 SASEGT. This CDR3 comprises 15 residues. The CDR3 DNA sequence: TGTGCCAGCAGTGAAGGGCCCGAGCGTTACTACGAGCAGTACTTC. Protein sequence: CASSEGPERYYEQYF.

V gene TRBV7-9 combines with J gene TRBJ2-1; 12 nucleotides line up with TRBD2. V was pared by 5 bases and J by 9 bases, with 11 bases of the junction left unmatched. The CDR3 is 16 residues long. Germline loops: CDR1 SEHNR, CDR2 FQNEAQ (reference sequence). The CDR3 DNA is TGTGCCAGCAGCCTTAGCGGACTAGCGGGGAGGGGTGAGCAGTTCTTC. Its translation is CASSLSGLAGRGEQFF.

This clone has a handful of counts. This chain connects TRBV7-2 to TRBJ2-5, with 8 positions matching TRBD2. The CDR3 loop spans 16 amino acids. CDR1 is SGHTA and CDR2 is FQGNSA in the germline V gene. After removal of 2 bases from V and 2 bases from J, the junction contained 7 bases not matched to a gene. The CDR3 region is CASSLHSSGNQETQYF. The CDR3 DNA sequence: TGTGCCAGCAGCTTACATAGTAGCGGGAATCAAGAGACCCAGTACTTC. The full variable domain, completed using reference TRBV7-2 and TRBJ2-5, is GAGVSQSPSNKVTEKGKDVELRCDPISGHTALYWYRQSLGQGLEFLIYFQGNSAPDKSGLPSDRFSAERTGGSVSTLTIQRTQQEDSAVYLCASSLHSSGNQETQYFGPGTRLLVL.

This clone was detected only once. The V call is TRBV4-1, the J call TRBJ2-5, with TRBD2 identical over 16 bases. V gave up 4 bases and J gave up 5 bases; unmatched junction bases: 7. Germline values: CDR1 MGHRA, CDR2 YSYEKL. The CDR3 is 17 residues long. CDR3 DNA: TGCGCCAGCAGCCCCGAGGGGACTAGCGGGAGGGGGGAGACCCAGTACTTC. This sequence encodes CASSPEGTSGRGETQYF.

V gene TRBV2 combines with J gene TRBJ1-2; D may be TRBD1 (5 bases). Germline V CDR1 and CDR2: SNHLY, FYNNEI. V lost 6 bases, J lost 5 bases, and 13 bases lay in between. This CDR3 has 13 residues. For the CDR3, the DNA is TGTGCCAGCAGGGGGGGAGGGGTGTATGGCTACACCTTC. Translation: CASRGGGVYGYTF.

V gene TRBV28 combines with J gene TRBJ1-4; 10 bases match TRBD1. Trimming removed 5 bases from V and 7 bases from J; junction bases left unmatched: 7. CDR3 length: 15 amino acids. Germline V gives CDR1 MDHEN, CDR2 SYDVKM. CDR3 nucleotide sequence: TGTGCCAGCAGTCTCCGACAGGGGGCGAGTGAAAAACTGTTTTTT. It specifies CASSLRQGASEKLFF.

CDR3 DNA: TGTGCCAGCAGTGCCATGGGGGCAGGGAACACTGAAGCTTTCTTT. Its protein is CASSAMGAGNTEAFF. The chain links TRBV2 to TRBJ1-1; TRBD1 might be the D (6 bases). V shed 4 bases and J shed 1 base, with 13 bases lying between them. This CDR3 contains 15 residues. Germline V gene lookup returns CDR1 SNHLY and CDR2 FYNNEI.

The chain couples TRBV6-5 to TRBJ2-1; 9 nucleotides match TRBD1. CDR1 is MNHEY, CDR2 SVGAGI, per germline. With V trimmed by 6 bases and J by 7 bases, 10 bases remained unmatched. This CDR3 is built from 15 residues. This chain's CDR3 is CASSLPGQGNNEQFF. CDR3 sequence (DNA): TGTGCCAGCAGCCTTCCGGGACAGGGTAATAATGAGCAGTTCTTC.

The chain is built from TRBV7-2 and TRBJ2-3; 9 bases fit TRBD2. The CDR3 runs to 17 residues. Looked up from germline, CDR1 is SGHTA and CDR2 is FQGNSA. With 1 base clipped from V and 4 bases from J, the junction kept 9 bases outside the gene matches. This chain's CDR3 is CASSLVRAGGKSDTQYF. The CDR3 DNA follows: TGTGCCAGCAGCTTAGTTCGAGCGGGAGGAAAATCAGATACGCAGTATTTT.

The genes are TRBV10-3 and TRBJ2-7, with D unclear. V lost 3 bases, J lost 3 bases, and 6 bases lay in between. The CDR3 loop spans 12 amino acids. Germline V lookup: CDR1 ENHRY, CDR2 SYGVKD. CDR3 coding DNA: TGTGCCATCAGTGAATCTAGCTACGAGCAGTACTTC. Translating gives CAISESSYEQYF.

The CDR3 is CASTKRGGSMNTEAFF. In DNA form, the CDR3 reads TGTGCCAGCACTAAGAGGGGGGGGTCAATGAACACTGAAGCTTTCTTT. The V and J genes are TRBV5-8 and TRBJ1-1; D possibly corresponds to TRBD1 (6 bases). Trimming removed 6 bases at V and 0 bases at J, with 18 bases between. The CDR3 has 16 residues. Germline CDR1 and CDR2: SGHTS and YDEGEE.

The chain has TRBV28 and TRBJ1-6; no clear D. Germline V gene lookup returns CDR1 MDHEN and CDR2 SYDVKM. The V end was cut by 5 bases, the J end by 7 bases, with 27 bases between. CDR3 size: 19 residues. This CDR3 reads CASSTLGRFRPTKNSPLHF. DNA for the CDR3: TGTGCCAGCAGTACCCTTGGGCGGTTTCGCCCGACTAAGAATTCACCCCTCCACTTT. Full variable domain (rest looked up from reference TRBV28 and TRBJ1-6): DVKVTQSSRYLVKRTGEKVFLECVQDMDHENMFWYRQDPGLGLRLIYFSYDVKMKEKGDIPEGYSVSREKKERFSLILESASTNQTSMYLCASSTLGRFRPTKNSPLHFGNGTRLTVT.

This sequence joins TRBV28 and TRBJ2-7; tentatively, D is TRBD2 (5 bases). The germline CDR1 and CDR2 sequences are MDHEN and SYDVKM. The CDR3 runs to 15 residues. V was shortened by 8 bases and J by 3 bases, with 20 bases between the two germline ends. CDR3 nucleotide sequence: TGTGCCAGCCACCCCCGGGGTGCGGGTGTCTACGAGCAGTACTTC. Encoded protein: CASHPRGAGVYEQYF.

This sequence joins TRBV11-2 and TRBJ2-1, with 13 bases lining up with TRBD2. Germline CDR1 is SGHAT and CDR2 is FQNNGV. V shed 4 bases, J shed 8 bases, and the junction held 8 bases outside the gene matches. The CDR3 consists of 16 residues. CDR3 DNA sequence: TGTGCCAGCAGCTCACAACTAGCGGGAGGGCCCCATGAGCAGTTCTTC. Its translation is CASSSQLAGGPHEQFF. Supplemented by reference TRBV11-2 and TRBJ2-1, the full variable domain reads EAGVAQSPRYKIIEKRQSVAFWCNPISGHATLYWYQQILGQGPKLLIQFQNNGVVDDSQLPKDRFSAERLKGVDSTLKIQPAKLEDSAVYLCASSSQLAGGPHEQFFGPGTRLTVL.

The rearrangement joins TRBV5-1 to TRBJ1-1, with TRBD1 matching over 8 bases. This CDR3 comprises 16 residues. Germline trimming cut 2 bases from V and 1 base from J; bases unmatched to any gene: 7. Germline loops: CDR1 SGHRS, CDR2 YFSETQ. The CDR3 DNA is TGCGCCAGCAGCTTAGACCCGGGACAGGAGAACACTGAAGCTTTCTTT. As protein: CASSLDPGQENTEAFF. Based on the CDR3 plus reference TRBV5-1 and TRBJ1-1, the full variable domain is KAGVTQTPRYLIKTRGQQVTLSCSPISGHRSVSWYQQTPGQGLQFLFEYFSETQRNKGNFPGRFSGRQFSNSRSEMNVSTLELGDSALYLCASSLDPGQENTEAFFGQGTRLTVV.

The rearrangement uses TRBV7-2 and TRBJ2-1; D unclear. The V gene's germline CDR1 is SGHTA and CDR2 FQGNSA. This CDR3 spans 13 amino acids. V was shortened by 0 bases and J by 4 bases, with 4 bases between the two germline ends. CDR3 sequence: CASSLALYNEQFF. The CDR3 nucleotides are TGTGCCAGCAGCTTAGCCCTATACAATGAGCAGTTCTTC. Filled out from reference TRBV7-2 and TRBJ2-1, the complete variable domain reads GAGVSQSPSNKVTEKGKDVELRCDPISGHTALYWYRQSLGQGLEFLIYFQGNSAPDKSGLPSDRFSAERTGGSVSTLTIQRTQQEDSAVYLCASSLALYNEQFFGPGTRLTVL.

CDR3 bases: TGCGCCAGCAGCCAAGACGGAGCGGGAGGTAACGAGCAGTACTTC. This gives the protein CASSQDGAGGNEQYF. V and J are TRBV4-3 and TRBJ2-7; TRBD2 matches at 9 bases. V lost 0 bases and J lost 5; bases outside the gene matches: 5. In germline, CDR1 is LGHNA, CDR2 YSLEER. This CDR3 contains 15 residues.

The chain uses TRBV7-2 and TRBJ2-7, with a tentative D call TRBD1 (5 bases). Deletions cut 7 bases from V and 0 bases from J, with 10 bases between. The CDR3 runs to 13 residues. Germline loops: CDR1 SGHTA, CDR2 FQGNSA. The chain's CDR3 is CASNRWSSYEQYF. CDR3 sequence (DNA): TGTGCCAGCAACAGGTGGAGCTCCTACGAGCAGTACTTC.

The chain links TRBV9 to TRBJ1-4; 11 bases fit TRBD1. Germline V lookup: CDR1 SGDLS, CDR2 YYNGEE. With 6 bases clipped from V and 12 bases from J, the junction kept 4 bases outside the gene matches. The CDR3 runs to 12 residues. For the CDR3, the DNA is TGTGCCAGCAATCCGGGACAGGGGGAACTGTTTTTT. Translated: CASNPGQGELFF.

This chain joins TRBV10-3 and TRBJ2-7, with D possibly matching TRBD1 (5 bases). This CDR3 is built from 16 residues. Deletions cut 5 bases from V and 5 bases from J, with 22 bases between. Germline assignment: CDR1 ENHRY and CDR2 SYGVKD. For the CDR3, the DNA is TGTGCCATCAGTCGTTTAGGGGCTTCTACTTCAGACGAGCAGTACTTC. It yields the protein CAISRLGASTSDEQYF.

The chain has TRBV19 and TRBJ2-3, with 12 bases identical to TRBD2. The V segment lost 3 bases and the J segment 5 bases; nucleotides outside the gene matches: 6. This CDR3 contains 16 residues. The germline gives CDR1 LNHDA, CDR2 SQIVND (reference sequence). CDR3 sequence reads: CASSISLAGGRDTQYF. The CDR3, as DNA: TGTGCCAGTAGTATCTCTCTAGCGGGAGGGCGAGATACGCAGTATTTT.

The J gene is TRBJ2-1, the V gene TRBV9; D might be TRBD2 (5 bases). The CDR3 has 16 amino acids. The V end was cut by 0 bases, the J end by 7 bases, with 17 bases between. CDR1 is SGDLS and CDR2 is YYNGEE in the germline V gene. CDR3 sequence: CASSVGPVFSGNEQFF. CDR3 coding DNA: TGTGCCAGCAGCGTAGGGCCGGTCTTTTCGGGGAATGAGCAGTTCTTC.

This chain connects TRBV21-1 to TRBJ1-2. TRBV21-1 represents a pseudogene. The CDR3 has 14 amino acids. The CDR3 region has the DNA TGTGCCAGCAGCAAAAGGCGGGGGGACAAAGGCTACACCTTC. This gives the protein CASSKRRGDKGYTF.

This rearrangement joins TRBV9 to TRBJ2-2; 8 bases are shared with TRBD2. The V and J ends lost 4 bases and 5 bases, in that order; junction bases with no gene match: 7. The CDR3 has 15 amino acids. CDR1 and CDR2 (germline): SGDLS, YYNGEE. The chain's CDR3 is CASSTTSGATGELFF. CDR3 coding DNA: TGTGCCAGCAGCACAACTAGCGGAGCGACCGGGGAGCTGTTTTTT.

Only a few counts were recorded for this clone. The genes are TRBV15 and TRBJ1-2; 10 nucleotides align to TRBD1. The V gene end was trimmed by 0 bases and the J gene end by 5 bases; junction bases not matched to a gene: 6. Germline CDR1 reads LNHNV; CDR2 reads YYDKDF (reference sequence). The CDR3 is 16 amino acids. The CDR3 DNA sequence: TGTGCCACCAGCAGAGATTTTGGACAGGGGGGTTATGGCTACACCTTC. As protein: CATSRDFGQGGYGYTF.

The chain combines TRBV7-2 with TRBJ2-7; 12 bases are shared with TRBD1. CDR1 and CDR2 from the germline V gene are SGHTA and FQGNSA. After removal of 1 base from V and 5 bases from J, the junction contained 6 bases not matched to a gene. The CDR3 is made up of 16 amino acids. The CDR3 sequence is CASSLVAGQGAHEQYF. The CDR3 DNA is TGTGCCAGCAGCTTAGTAGCGGGACAGGGGGCCCACGAGCAGTACTTC. The variable domain in full, completed from reference TRBV7-2 and TRBJ2-7, reads GAGVSQSPSNKVTEKGKDVELRCDPISGHTALYWYRQSLGQGLEFLIYFQGNSAPDKSGLPSDRFSAERTGGSVSTLTIQRTQQEDSAVYLCASSLVAGQGAHEQYFGPGTRLTVT.

The V call is TRBV6-5, the J call TRBJ2-7; D is unclear. Germline lookup yields CDR1 MNHEY and CDR2 SVGAGI. Trimming took off 5 bases at V and 3 bases at J, with 11 bases between the two ends. This CDR3 has 13 amino acids. In DNA, the CDR3 is TGTGCCAGCAGTGTGAGAGACAACTACGAGCAGTACTTC. Protein sequence: CASSVRDNYEQYF.

CDR3 amino acids: CASSPDRGREQYF. The CDR3 DNA reads as TGTGCCAGCAGCCCGGACAGGGGGCGGGAGCAGTACTTC. The V gene is TRBV5-4, the J gene TRBJ2-7, with TRBD1 identical over 11 bases. Per germline, CDR1 SGHNT and CDR2 YYREEE (reference sequence). The CDR3 sequence is 13 residues long. V shed 4 bases and J 7 bases; nucleotides not matched to a gene: 4.